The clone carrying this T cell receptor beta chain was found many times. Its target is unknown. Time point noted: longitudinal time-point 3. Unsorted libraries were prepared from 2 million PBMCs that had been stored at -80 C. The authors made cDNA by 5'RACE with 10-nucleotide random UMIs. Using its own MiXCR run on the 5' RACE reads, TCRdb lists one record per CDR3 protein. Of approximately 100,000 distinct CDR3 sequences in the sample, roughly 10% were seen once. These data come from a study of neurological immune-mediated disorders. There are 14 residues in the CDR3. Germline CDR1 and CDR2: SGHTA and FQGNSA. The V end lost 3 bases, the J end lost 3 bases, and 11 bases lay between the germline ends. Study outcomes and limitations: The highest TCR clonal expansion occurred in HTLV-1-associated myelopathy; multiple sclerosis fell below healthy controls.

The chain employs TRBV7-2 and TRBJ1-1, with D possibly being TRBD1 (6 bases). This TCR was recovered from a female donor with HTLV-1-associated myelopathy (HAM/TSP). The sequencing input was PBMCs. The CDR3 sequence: CASSFGGQHTEAFF. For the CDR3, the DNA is TGTGCCAGCAGCTTTGGGGGGCAACACACTGAAGCTTTCTTT.